These 20 T cell receptor beta chains originate from one sample sequenced in a study of T cells in Graves' hyperthyroidism and ophthalmopathy. RNA transcripts gave rise to amplified TCR beta CDR3 regions. The HTBI set primed first-round TCR CDR3 RT-PCR. TCRdb re-analysed the multiplex PCR reads in MiXCR, keeping a single row per CDR3 protein. This repertoire shows about 640,000 distinct CDR3 sequences, around 21% found once; its top ten account for about 34%. Sequencing was done on a sample of blood. The receptors derive from a man aged 30 to 45 with Graves' ophthalmopathy.

This sequence joins TRBV3-1 and TRBJ2-7; 9 bases match TRBD2. Looked up from germline, CDR1 is LGHDT and CDR2 is YNNKEL (reference sequence). The CDR3 loop spans 16 amino acids. V lost 1 base to trimming and J lost 5 bases; unmatched junction nucleotides: 9. The CDR3, as DNA: TGTGCCAGCAGCCAAGTTGGTAGCGGGAGACCTAACGAGCAGTACTTC. This encodes CASSQVGSGRPNEQYF.

The chain joins TRBV18 to TRBJ1-2, with 8 bases matching TRBD1. Germline CDR1 and CDR2: KGHSH and LQKENI. The CDR3 covers 15 residues. The junction had 9 bases not matched to a gene; V was cut back by 5 bases and J by 4 bases. CDR3: CASSTGQGRLYGYTF. The CDR3 DNA sequence: TGTGCCAGCTCAACAGGACAGGGTCGACTCTATGGCTACACCTTC.

This clonotype has just a few counts. V and J are TRBV30 and TRBJ1-1, with TRBD1 identical over 9 bases. The CDR3 runs 15 residues. CDR1 and CDR2 from the germline V gene are GTSNPN and SVGIG (reference sequence). Losses at the gene ends were 4 bases for V and 6 bases for J; bases not matched to a gene: 12. The CDR3 DNA reads TGTGCCTGGAACCGTCCCGAGACAGGGGGTGCTGAAGCTTTCTTT. Protein sequence: CAWNRPETGGAEAFF.

This chain uses TRBV12-3 or TRBV12-4 with TRBJ2-5, with 9 bases lining up with TRBD2. Trimming at V came to 6 bases and at J to 5 bases, leaving 16 bases not matched to a gene. The CDR3 covers 17 residues. CDR3 in DNA: TGTGCCAGCAGCTCGCAAAGAAACCCGGGACTAGCCGAGACCCAGTACTTC. This codes for CASSSQRNPGLAETQYF.

This clonotype has at least ten counts. This chain links TRBV5-4 with TRBJ1-5; no definite D call. The germline CDR1 and CDR2 sequences are SGHNT and YYREEE (reference sequence). Trimming left V 3 bases short and J 5 bases short, with 9 bases between. This CDR3 is built from 13 residues. The CDR3 DNA is TGTGCCAGCAGCTACGACCGCTATCAGCCCCAGCATTTT. This sequence encodes CASSYDRYQPQHF.

At least ten counts were recorded for this clonotype. The V gene is TRBV5-6, the J gene TRBJ2-1; the D gene could be TRBD1 or TRBD2 (6 bases each). Germline lookup yields CDR1 SGHDT and CDR2 YYEEEE. The CDR3 is made up of 15 amino acids. Trimming shortened V by 6 bases and J by 5 bases, and 18 bases separated the two germline ends. The CDR3 sequence: CASNNWGAGDNEQFF. The CDR3 nucleotides read TGTGCCAGCAACAATTGGGGGGCTGGGGACAATGAGCAGTTCTTC.

This clonotype was found many times. The V and J genes are TRBV6-1 and TRBJ2-7, with 8 bases lining up with TRBD1. V was pared by 0 bases and J by 0 bases, with 10 bases of the junction left unmatched. The germline V gene encodes CDR1 MNHNS and CDR2 SASEGT. The CDR3 is 18 amino acids. The CDR3 DNA reads as TGTGCCAGCAGTGAAGCCCGGGACAGGCGGGGTAGCTCCTACGAGCAGTACTTC. It translates to CASSEARDRRGSSYEQYF.

This clonotype has just a few counts. The chain recombines TRBV19 with TRBJ2-2; D is perhaps TRBD1 or TRBD2 (5 bases each). The CDR3 sequence is 14 residues long. The V and J ends lost 1 base and 4 bases respectively, with 7 bases between them. CDR1 and CDR2 from the germline V gene are LNHDA and SQIVND (reference sequence). CDR3 sequence (DNA): TGTGCCAGTAGTATAGCAGGGAGCACCGGGGAGCTGTTTTTT. It translates to CASSIAGSTGELFF.

This clonotype was seen a few times. The V and J genes are TRBV4-3 and TRBJ2-2, with a tentative D call TRBD1 (5 bases). V lost 3 bases and J lost 1, with 15 bases in between. This CDR3 has 17 residues. Germline lookup yields CDR1 LGHNA and CDR2 YSLEER. CDR3 bases: TGCGCCAGCAGCCACCTAAGGGTTCAGGGGAACACCGGGGAGCTGTTTTTT. Translating gives CASSHLRVQGNTGELFF.

In its sample, this clonotype was seen many times. The genes are TRBV20-1 and TRBJ1-2; unclear D gene. Germline CDR1 DFQATT, CDR2 SNEGSKA (reference sequence). This CDR3 is 11 amino acids long. The CDR3 region has the DNA TGCAGCACAACGGTGGGCGGCGGCTACACCTTC. This codes for CSTTVGGGYTF.

This clonotype showed up just a few times. This chain joins TRBV28 and TRBJ1-5; TRBD1 might be the D (6 bases). CDR1 and CDR2 (germline): MDHEN, SYDVKM. Deletions cut 6 bases from V and 3 bases from J, with 18 bases between. This CDR3 comprises 16 residues. The CDR3 sequence: CASRDSKTGTNQPQHF. In nucleotides, the CDR3 is TGTGCCAGCAGGGACTCAAAGACAGGCACCAATCAGCCCCAGCATTTT.

The CDR3 bases are TGTGCCAGCAGTTTAATCCCGGTAGGCAATGAGCAGTTCTTC. It encodes CASSLIPVGNEQFF. The genes are TRBV27 and TRBJ2-1; D is uncertain. V dropped 2 bases and J dropped 6 bases, with 11 bases sitting between them. The germline V gene has CDR1 MNHEY and CDR2 SMNVEV (reference sequence). The CDR3 has 14 residues.

This clonotype was detected many times. This sequence joins TRBV28 and TRBJ2-3; D unclear. Germline values: CDR1 MDHEN, CDR2 SYDVKM. The CDR3 is 14 residues long. V dropped 5 bases and J dropped 4 bases, with 13 bases sitting between them. The CDR3: CASSIGASADTQYF. The CDR3 DNA reads TGTGCCAGCAGTATCGGAGCTTCCGCAGATACGCAGTATTTT. The full variable domain, rest sourced from reference TRBV28 and TRBJ2-3, is DVKVTQSSRYLVKRTGEKVFLECVQDMDHENMFWYRQDPGLGLRLIYFSYDVKMKEKGDIPEGYSVSREKKERFSLILESASTNQTSMYLCASSIGASADTQYFGPGTRLTVL.

V is TRBV7-2 and J is TRBJ2-7, with TRBD2 matching over 9 bases. Germline CDR1 and CDR2: SGHTA and FQGNSA. The CDR3 has 15 amino acids. After removal of 4 bases from V and 3 bases from J, the junction contained 7 bases not matched to a gene. The CDR3 here is CASSSRGSGGYEQYF. DNA for the CDR3: TGTGCCAGCAGCTCCCGGGGTAGCGGGGGCTACGAGCAGTACTTC. Looking up the rest from reference TRBV7-2 and TRBJ2-7 gives the full variable domain: GAGVSQSPSNKVTEKGKDVELRCDPISGHTALYWYRQSLGQGLEFLIYFQGNSAPDKSGLPSDRFSAERTGGSVSTLTIQRTQQEDSAVYLCASSSRGSGGYEQYFGPGTRLTVT.

This clonotype has at least ten counts. This chain connects TRBV28 to TRBJ2-1; no clear D gene. Per germline, CDR1 MDHEN and CDR2 SYDVKM. The length of the CDR3 is 15 residues. V lost 5 bases, J lost 0 bases, and 11 bases lay in between. CDR3 bases: TGTGCCAGCAGTGACGACCAGAGCTCCTACAATGAGCAGTTCTTC. This encodes CASSDDQSSYNEQFF.

The sample holds many counts of this clonotype. The chain combines TRBV28 with TRBJ2-1; no definite D call. V gave up 5 bases and J gave up 2 bases, with 19 bases separating them. CDR1 is MDHEN and CDR2 is SYDVKM in the germline V gene. This CDR3 is built from 17 residues. CDR3 amino acids: CASSPRKSIRPYNEQFF. Here the CDR3 DNA reads TGTGCCAGCAGTCCCCGAAAATCCATTCGCCCCTACAATGAGCAGTTCTTC. Drawing the rest from reference TRBV28 and TRBJ2-1, the complete variable domain is DVKVTQSSRYLVKRTGEKVFLECVQDMDHENMFWYRQDPGLGLRLIYFSYDVKMKEKGDIPEGYSVSREKKERFSLILESASTNQTSMYLCASSPRKSIRPYNEQFFGPGTRLTVL.

Points on this clonotype: A single base separates this from a much larger clone, so it may be a read error. CDR3 sequence: CASIDRDRAYEQYF. The DNA of the CDR3 is TGTGCCAGCATTGACCGGGACAGGGCCTACGAGCAGTACTTC. The chain has TRBV6-1 and TRBJ2-7; TRBD1 matches at 9 bases. The CDR3 sequence is 14 residues long. V dropped 7 bases and J dropped 2; count of bases not matched to a gene: 6. CDR1 and CDR2 from the germline V gene are MNHNS and SASEGT.

This clonotype was seen a few times. V gene TRBV27 combines with J gene TRBJ2-1, with D perhaps TRBD2 (6 bases). CDR3 length equals 16 residues. CDR1 is MNHEY, CDR2 SMNVEV, per germline (reference sequence). The ends were cut back, 2 bases at V and 8 bases at J, with 19 bases in the middle. The CDR3 region has the DNA TGTGCCAGCAGTTTAACGGATAACGGGAGATCGGATGAGCAGTTCTTC. The encoded protein is CASSLTDNGRSDEQFF.

In this sample, this clonotype turned up a few times. The rearrangement uses TRBV7-2 and TRBJ2-4; 8 bases agree with TRBD1. Germline V gene lookup returns CDR1 SGHTA and CDR2 FQGNSA. This CDR3 contains 15 residues. Trimming removed 5 bases from V and 4 bases from J; junction bases left unmatched: 7. The CDR3 coding sequence is TGTGCCAGCAGCCAACTCGGGACAGGAAAAAACATTCAGTACTTC. Amino acid sequence: CASSQLGTGKNIQYF. Full variable domain (rest looked up from reference TRBV7-2 and TRBJ2-4): GAGVSQSPSNKVTEKGKDVELRCDPISGHTALYWYRQSLGQGLEFLIYFQGNSAPDKSGLPSDRFSAERTGGSVSTLTIQRTQQEDSAVYLCASSQLGTGKNIQYFGAGTRLSVL.

This rearrangement joins TRBV10-3 to TRBJ1-1; 7 positions match TRBD1. V lost 6 bases to trimming and J lost 4 bases; unmatched junction nucleotides: 5. Germline V gene data show CDR1 as ENHRY and CDR2 as SYGVKD. This CDR3 is built from 13 residues. The CDR3 here is CAIRETGSTEAFF. The CDR3 nucleotides are TGTGCCATCAGGGAGACAGGGTCCACTGAAGCTTTCTTT.